These T cell receptor beta chains were read from a single sample in a study of T cell repertoires in cytomegalovirus infection. TCRdb passed the reads through MiXCR, listing each CDR3 protein once. Here the sample spans 490,000 or so distinct CDR3 sequences, 11% being singletons. The sequenced material came from PBMCs. These receptors were collected from a human donor in good health (CMV status not recorded). Some clones in this sample may be carry-over from other donors' samples. CDR3s include the opening cysteine and the closing phenylalanine or tryptophan. A D gene is named only where the DNA matches it firmly. Clone size is not always given. Where it is, it says once, few, many or a class for expanded clones.

clone size,J gene,V gene,D gene,CDR3 DNA,CDR3 protein
NA,TRBJ2-5,TRBV9,TRBD2,TGTGCCAGCAGCGTAGCTGGGGATAGCGGGGCCCCGGGCCAAGAGACCCAGTACTTC,CASSVAGDSGAPGQETQYF
many,TRBJ2-3,TRBV7-2,NA,TGTGCCAGCAGCCGGACCGGGATGACCACAGATACGCAGTATTTT,CASSRTGMTTDTQYF
many,TRBJ2-2,TRBV7-2,TRBD1,TGTGCCAGCAGACCAACAGGGGCCGGGGAGCTGTTTTTT,CASRPTGAGELFF
many,TRBJ2-7,TRBV28,TRBD1,TGTGCCAGCAGGGAGGGGACAGGCTCCTACGAGCAGTACTTC,CASREGTGSYEQYF
many,TRBJ1-1,TRBV6-6,NA,TGTGCCAGCAGTTATCAGTCCGCGGTCACTGAAGCTTTCTTT,CASSYQSAVTEAFF
many,TRBJ2-7,TRBV27,NA,TGTGCCAGCAGTCTGACAGGTTACGAGCAGTACTTC,CASSLTGYEQYF
few,TRBJ2-7,TRBV18,TRBD1,TGTGCCAGCTCCCCCGACAGGGTGAGCTCCTACGAGCAGTACTTC,CASSPDRVSSYEQYF
many,TRBJ2-5,TRBV5-6,TRBD2,TGTGCCAGCAGCCCTGCAGGTAGCGGGGAGGAGACCCAGTACTTC,CASSPAGSGEETQYF
NA,TRBJ2-3,TRBV11-2,TRBD1,TGTGCCAGCAGCCCTACTCCGGGACAGGGGACTAGCACAGATACGCAGTATTTT,CASSPTPGQGTSTDTQYF
many,TRBJ1-1,TRBV7-8,TRBD1,TGTGCCAGCAGCTTAGATCAGGGGGCGCTTTTGGACACTGAAGCTTTCTTT,CASSLDQGALLDTEAFF
many,TRBJ2-7,TRBV28,NA,TGTGCCAGCAATTTAGGTCAATACGAGCAGTACTTC,CASNLGQYEQYF
many,TRBJ2-7,TRBV11-2,NA,TGTGCCAGCAGCCTCCACTCCTTCGGGACACCAAACTTC,CASSLHSFGTPNF
many,TRBJ1-5,TRBV15,NA,TGTGCCACCAGTGGGGGAACGACGGGCAATCAGCCCCAGCATTTT,CATSGGTTGNQPQHF
many,TRBJ2-1,TRBV12-5,TRBD2,TGTGCTAGTGGTCCGGGCCAAAGCGGGGCCACTGAGCAGTTCTTC,CASGPGQSGATEQFF
few,TRBJ2-1,TRBV5-4,TRBD2,TGTGCCAGCAGCTTGACTAGCGGGAAGCGGAATGAGCAGTTCTTC,CASSLTSGKRNEQFF